The clone carrying this T cell receptor (beta chain) was seen just once. Its target is unknown. TCRdb's copy holds only in-frame clones and misses some; the assay was immunoSEQ multiplex PCR. Of over 55,000 clones in the sample, roughly 84% are singletons; the top ten hold around 7.8%. The data derive from a study of T cell responses to AZD1222 COVID-19 vaccine. J was trimmed by 5 bases and V by 3 bases; bases with no gene match: 3. CDR3 length: 13 amino acids. From germline, CDR1 is SGDLS and CDR2 YYNGEE. Findings and caveats of the study: Reportedly, nearly half the spike-specific TCRs target unmutated variant regions. Repertoires in all cases were sampled only once the peak T cell response had passed. Regions 160-218 and 743-854 dominated among vaccine-associated CD4 TCRs spanning spike. Two doses of AZD1222 preceded a rise in Spike-specific TCR breadth and depth.

This sequence originates from an adult in good health. This sequence joins TRBV9 and TRBJ1-2, with 8 bases that match TRBD1. Sequenced material: peripheral blood, taken on day 0 of AZD1222 vaccination. The CDR3 DNA reads as TGTGCCAGCAGCGGGACAGGGAATTATGGCTACACCTTC. It translates to CASSGTGNYGYTF. The whole variable domain, remainder taken from reference TRBV9 and TRBJ1-2, is DSGVTQTPKHLITATGQRVTLRCSPRSGDLSVYWYQQSLDQGLQFLIQYYNGEERAKGNILERFSAQQFPDLHSELNLSSLELGDSALYFCASSGTGNYGYTFGSGTRLTVV.